This is a list of T cell receptor beta chains from one sample in a study of T cell responses to AZD1222 COVID-19 vaccine. The assay was immunoSEQ multiplex PCR, and TCRdb's table has in-frame clones only and misses some. This sample carries 180,000 or so clones, around 94% of them seen once, and the ten largest clones take approximately 2.5%. The specimen comprised peripheral blood, sampled on day 0 of AZD1222 vaccination. The source is an adult in good health. Each CDR3 is given with its conserved first and last residue. The D gene is left open where the match is weak. Not all rows give a size; the values are once, few, many and, for expanded clones, a class.

V gene,CDR3 length,J gene,D gene,clone size,CDR3 protein,CDR3 DNA
TRBV4-1,18,TRBJ2-7,TRBD2,.,CASSMSINSRLAEYEQYF,TGCGCCAGCAGCATGTCCATAAACTCTAGACTAGCGGAGTACGAGCAGTACTTC
TRBV12-3/TRBV12-4,13,TRBJ1-5,.,.,CASNSEVHQPQHF,TGTGCCAGCAATTCCGAGGTGCATCAGCCCCAGCATTTT
TRBV14,15,TRBJ2-7,.,.,CASSQGRTALYEQYF,TGTGCCAGCAGCCAAGGCCGGACAGCGCTCTACGAGCAGTACTTC
TRBV2,15,TRBJ2-1,TRBD2,.,CASSEGTSVYNEQFF,TGTGCCAGCAGTGAGGGGACTAGCGTCTACAATGAGCAGTTCTTC
TRBV12-3/TRBV12-4,11,TRBJ1-1,.,.,CASSFGREAFF,TGTGCCAGCAGTTTTGGCAGGGAAGCTTTCTTT
TRBV10-2,16,TRBJ2-2,.,.,CASSDGVRRNTGELFF,TGCGCCAGCAGTGACGGGGTGCGGAGAAACACCGGGGAGCTGTTTTTT
TRBV19,14,TRBJ1-1,.,few,CASSFPGPNTEAFF,TGTGCCAGTAGTTTCCCCGGGCCGAACACTGAAGCTTTCTTT
TRBV15,14,TRBJ2-5,.,.,CATSSRGGMETQYF,TGTGCCACCAGTTCAAGAGGCGGGATGGAGACCCAGTACTTC
TRBV4-1,17,TRBJ1-5,.,.,CASSHLRGGESNQPQHF,TGCGCCAGCAGCCACCTCCGAGGAGGGGAGAGCAATCAGCCCCAGCATTTT
TRBV27,17,TRBJ2-3,TRBD2,once,CASNPTGTSGSRDTQYF,TGTGCCAGCAACCCGACCGGGACTAGCGGGAGCAGGGATACGCAGTATTTT
TRBV29-1,15,TRBJ2-5,TRBD2,.,CSVEVGTSGSGTQYF,TGCAGCGTTGAAGTCGGGACTAGCGGGAGTGGGACCCAGTACTTC
TRBV5-1,15,TRBJ1-2,TRBD1,.,CASSSGTGSGYGYTF,TGCGCCAGCAGCTCCGGGACAGGGTCTGGCTATGGCTACACCTTC
TRBV19,17,TRBJ2-7,TRBD2,once,CASSRSGGRAARYEQYF,TGTGCCAGTAGTCGCAGTGGCGGGAGGGCCGCCCGATACGAGCAGTACTTC
TRBV6-5,16,TRBJ2-7,TRBD1,.,CASSFGDSRSSYEQYF,TGTGCCAGCAGTTTTGGGGACAGCAGAAGCTCCTACGAGCAGTACTTC
TRBV7-9,14,TRBJ1-1,.,.,CASSPIGGRAEAFF,TGTGCCAGCAGCCCTATTGGGGGACGGGCTGAAGCTTTCTTT
TRBV6-1,14,TRBJ1-6,TRBD1,few,CASSEGTGDSPLHF,TGTGCCAGCAGTGAGGGGACAGGGGATTCACCCCTCCACTTT
TRBV4-1,16,TRBJ2-2,.,.,CASSQVLARDTGELFF,TGCGCCAGCAGCCAAGTTTTGGCGCGGGACACCGGGGAGCTGTTTTTT
TRBV4-2,16,TRBJ2-7,TRBD1,.,CASSQDFGQGDYEQYF,TGTGCCAGCAGCCAAGATTTCGGACAGGGGGACTACGAGCAGTACTTC
TRBV3-1/TRBV3-2,13,TRBJ1-1,TRBD1,.,CASSRTGDTEAFF,TGTGCCAGCAGCCGGACAGGGGACACTGAAGCTTTCTTT
TRBV28,15,TRBJ1-1,TRBD1,.,CAILAGQRDPTEAFF,TGTGCCATCCTCGCGGGACAGAGGGATCCTACTGAAGCTTTCTTT